The T cell receptor (beta chain) described here comes from a study of post-analysis software for immune sequencing data. Whole-study findings and limits: With TRBV5-6, TRBV5-1 and TRBV20-1 included, 5 or 6 TRBV segments were more frequent in patients than in controls.

Unique molecular identifiers had been added to the TCR beta cDNA libraries. TCRdb recomputed calls from the PCR reads with MiXCR, one row per CDR3 protein. The data contain hundreds of thousands of distinct CDR3 sequences, roughly 45% of them singletons. V gave up 4 bases and J gave up 4 bases, with 17 bases separating them. This CDR3 spans 16 amino acids. Germline V lookup: CDR1 ENHRY, CDR2 SYGVKD. The sample holds a few counts of this clonotype. Its antigen is unknown. The chain combines TRBV10-3 with TRBJ2-1, with D perhaps being TRBD1 or TRBD2 (5 bases each). The source of this sequence is a girl aged 5-17 years with multiple sclerosis. The sample consisted of blood. The CDR3 loop reads CAISVGYRDAYNEQFF. In DNA form, the CDR3 reads TGTGCCATCAGTGTGGGGTACCGGGACGCTTACAATGAGCAGTTCTTC.